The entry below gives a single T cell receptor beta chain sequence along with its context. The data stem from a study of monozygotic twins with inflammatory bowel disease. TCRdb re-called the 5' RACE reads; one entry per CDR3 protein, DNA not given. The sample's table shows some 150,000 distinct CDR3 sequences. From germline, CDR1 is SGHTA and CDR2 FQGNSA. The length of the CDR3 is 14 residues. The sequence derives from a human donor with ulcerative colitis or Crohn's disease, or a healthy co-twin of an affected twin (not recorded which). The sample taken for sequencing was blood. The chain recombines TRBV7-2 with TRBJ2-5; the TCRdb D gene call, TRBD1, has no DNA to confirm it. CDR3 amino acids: CASSFDRTIETQYF.